These T cell receptor beta chains were read from a single sample in a study of cytomegalovirus exposure and HLA in healthy donors. Assay used: immunoSEQ multiplex PCR; TCRdb lists only in-frame clones, some missing. Found here are 150,000 to 180,000 clones, 80% to 90% of them singletons; the top ten hold approximately 20%. Sequencing was carried out using PBMCs. These receptors all stem from a man aged 18 to 29 in good health and CMV-seropositive. CDR3s include the opening cysteine and the closing phenylalanine or tryptophan. The D gene is left open where the match is weak. Clone size appears in some rows only: once, few, many, or a class for an expanded clone.

D gene	clone size	J gene	V gene	CDR3 DNA	CDR3 protein
.	.	TRBJ1-5	TRBV6-4	TGTGCCAGCAGCGCGGACAACCCAGAGCCCCAGCATTTT	CASSADNPEPQHF
.	.	TRBJ2-1	TRBV4-3	TGCGCCAGCAGCCAAGTGAGCGTTTCCTACAATGAGCAGTTCTTC	CASSQVSVSYNEQFF
.	.	TRBJ2-1	TRBV4-2	TGTGCCAGCAGCCCCCATACAAGCGGCCCCCTCTCCTACAATGAGCAGTTCTTC	CASSPHTSGPLSYNEQFF
TRBD2	.	TRBJ2-3	TRBV5-1	TGCGCCAGCAGCCCCAGACTAGCGGTCACAGATACGCAGTATTTT	CASSPRLAVTDTQYF
.	.	TRBJ2-7	TRBV5-5	TGTGCCAGCAGCCGGAGCGGGTACGAGCAGTACTTC	CASSRSGYEQYF
.	once	TRBJ2-3	TRBV9	TGTGCCAGCAGCCGGACAGGCACAGATACGCAGTATTTT	CASSRTGTDTQYF
.	.	TRBJ2-1	TRBV18	TGTGCCAGCTCACCCGACGGAGTTTACAATGAGCAGTTCTTC	CASSPDGVYNEQFF
TRBD2	.	TRBJ2-1	TRBV5-1	TGCGCCAGCAGCTTAATAGCGGGAGAAGGCAATGAGCAGTTCTTC	CASSLIAGEGNEQFF
.	.	TRBJ1-5	TRBV5-1	TGCGCCAGCAGCCCTGACACCAATCAGCCCCAGCATTTT	CASSPDTNQPQHF
TRBD1	once	TRBJ1-1	TRBV6-5	TGTGCCAGCAGTTACTTGACAGGGGGCCGGAACACTGAAGCTTTCTTT	CASSYLTGGRNTEAFF
.	.	TRBJ1-1	TRBV21-1	TGTGCCAGCAGCAAAGCGGCGGAGAGTAGACACACTGAAGCTTTCTTT	CASSKAAESRHTEAFF
.	.	TRBJ2-7	TRBV6-5	TGTGCCAGCAGTTACTCGACCCAGGGAAACTACGAGCAGTACTTC	CASSYSTQGNYEQYF
.	.	TRBJ1-5	TRBV19	TGTGCCGTCGGTTCGCAGGTAAAGACACAGCCCCAGCATTTT	CAVGSQVKTQPQHF
TRBD2	few	TRBJ2-2	TRBV6-6	TGTGCCAGCACAAGCGGGGGGGCGAACACCGGGGAGCTGTTTTTT	CASTSGGANTGELFF